This entry lists 29 T cell receptor beta chains sequenced from one sample in a study of cytomegalovirus exposure and HLA in healthy donors listed by TCRdb under 2017. Receptor libraries were prepared by the immunoSEQ multiplex PCR assay. The multiplex PCR relied on a mix of 60 forward primers for TCR Vbeta segments and 13 reverse primers for TCR Jbeta segments. The table comes from immuneACCESS by way of TCRdb, which keeps in-frame sequences with V and J called. Part of the clones is missing from these tables; in studies checked, under half for an unresolved V gene and the rest for unknown reasons. Recorded for this sample are fewer than 250,000 clones; approximately 80% of them occurred a single time. The ten largest make up 0.71% of the sample. What was sequenced was PBMCs. The source is a boy aged 2 to 9 in good health and CMV-seronegative.

The CDR3 DNA is TGTGCCAGCAGCTTAGGCGGGAGCCTCCCAGATACGCAGTATTTT. Translated: CASSLGGSLPDTQYF. The V call is TRBV7-9, the J call TRBJ2-3; 7 positions match TRBD2. The ends lost 1 base at V and 4 bases at J; junction bases unmatched: 5. CDR3 length equals 15 residues. The V gene's germline CDR1 is SEHNR and CDR2 FQNEAQ (reference sequence).

The chain has TRBV30 and TRBJ2-6; the D gene is possibly TRBD2 (7 bases). The germline V and J ends were trimmed by 2 bases and 2 bases, with 16 bases remaining between them. The CDR3 has 17 residues. Germline CDR1 reads GTSNPN; CDR2 reads SVGIG (reference sequence). CDR3 coding DNA: TGTGCCTGGAGTTGGGGGGGGGCAGTAACTGGGGCCAACGTCCTGACTTTC. It codes for CAWSWGGAVTGANVLTF. Together with reference TRBV30 and TRBJ2-6, the CDR3 gives the full variable domain: SQTIHQWPATLVQPVGSPLSLECTVEGTSNPNLYWYRQAAGRGLQLLFYSVGIGQISSEVPQNLSASRPQDRQFILSSKKLLLSDSGFYLCAWSWGGAVTGANVLTFGAGSRLTVL.

The genes are TRBV7-9 and TRBJ2-3; D is possibly TRBD1 (5 bases). This CDR3 has 14 residues. Germline CDR1 SEHNR, CDR2 FQNEAQ (reference sequence). V lost 5 bases and J lost 4, with 13 bases in between. The CDR3, as DNA: TGTGCCAGCAGCACCGGGTGGGGCCCAGATACGCAGTATTTT. Amino acid sequence: CASSTGWGPDTQYF.

The CDR3 nucleotides are TGCGCCAGCAGCCAAGGGGGACTAGCGGGGGCGACCTACGAGCAGTACTTC. The encoded protein is CASSQGGLAGATYEQYF. This sequence joins TRBV4-1 and TRBJ2-7, with 14 bases fitting TRBD2. J gave up 2 bases and V 1 base, and 4 bases lay outside the gene matches. The CDR3 loop spans 17 amino acids. The germline CDR1 and CDR2 sequences are MGHRA and YSYEKL.

The rearrangement links TRBV30 to TRBJ2-5; TRBD1 agrees at 8 bases. There are 13 residues in the CDR3. Germline-derived CDR1 and CDR2 are GTSNPN and SVGIG (reference sequence). Trimming removed 1 base from V and 4 bases from J; junction bases left unmatched: 2. The CDR3 is CAWSGTGRETQYF. For the CDR3, the DNA is TGTGCCTGGAGTGGGACAGGGAGAGAGACCCAGTACTTC.

This sequence joins TRBV9 and TRBJ2-3; 8 nucleotides line up with TRBD2. Germline trimming cut 4 bases from V and 3 bases from J; bases unmatched to any gene: 4. Looked up from germline, CDR1 is SGDLS and CDR2 is YYNGEE. CDR3 length equals 14 residues. The CDR3 is CASSPSGGTDTQYF. The DNA for the CDR3 is TGTGCCAGCAGCCCCAGCGGGGGAACAGATACGCAGTATTTT. Based on the CDR3 plus reference TRBV9 and TRBJ2-3, the full variable domain is DSGVTQTPKHLITATGQRVTLRCSPRSGDLSVYWYQQSLDQGLQFLIQYYNGEERAKGNILERFSAQQFPDLHSELNLSSLELGDSALYFCASSPSGGTDTQYFGPGTRLTVL.

The CDR3 loop reads CASRTPNTGELFF. CDR3 sequence (DNA): TGTGCCAGCCGGACACCGAACACCGGGGAGCTGTTTTTT. This sequence joins TRBV6-5 and TRBJ2-2; D perhaps matches TRBD1 (5 bases). Germline assignment: CDR1 MNHEY and CDR2 SVGAGI. Trimming shortened V by 8 bases and J by 0 bases, and 7 bases separated the two germline ends. CDR3 length: 13 residues.

The chain combines TRBV30 with TRBJ1-2; 10 bases align to TRBD1. Germline V gives CDR1 GTSNPN, CDR2 SVGIG (reference sequence). This CDR3 spans 13 amino acids. V lost 3 bases, J lost 8 bases, and 6 bases stayed unmatched. The CDR3 sequence: CAWRGTGVGGYTF. For the CDR3, the DNA is TGTGCCTGGAGGGGGACAGGGGTGGGCGGCTACACCTTC. Combining the CDR3 with reference TRBV30 and TRBJ1-2 gives the whole variable domain SQTIHQWPATLVQPVGSPLSLECTVEGTSNPNLYWYRQAAGRGLQLLFYSVGIGQISSEVPQNLSASRPQDRQFILSSKKLLLSDSGFYLCAWRGTGVGGYTFGSGTRLTVV.

This clone was counted only a few times. The rearrangement uses TRBV30 and TRBJ2-7, with TRBD1 matching 10 bases. This CDR3 region has 15 residues. Germline CDR1 GTSNPN, CDR2 SVGIG (reference sequence). With V trimmed by 4 bases and J by 2 bases, 8 bases remained unmatched. The CDR3 protein is CAWNPGQGRAYEQYF. The CDR3 bases are TGTGCCTGGAACCCGGGACAGGGGAGAGCCTACGAGCAGTACTTC.

The chain joins TRBV2 to TRBJ2-5; TRBD2 matches 12 bases. V was clipped by 5 bases and J by 5 bases; unmatched bases: 9. The CDR3 length is 16 residues. Germline V gene data show CDR1 as SNHLY and CDR2 as FYNNEI. This chain's CDR3 is CASSITSGGPTETQYF. The CDR3, as DNA: TGTGCCAGCAGTATTACTAGCGGGGGGCCGACGGAGACCCAGTACTTC.

The chain has TRBV11-2 and TRBJ2-1, with 8 bases that match TRBD2. The CDR3 contains 15 residues. V was clipped by 4 bases and J by 3 bases; unmatched bases: 5. The germline gives CDR1 SGHAT, CDR2 FQNNGV. The CDR3: CASSSSGSFYNEQFF. CDR3 sequence (DNA): TGTGCCAGCAGCTCAAGCGGGAGTTTCTACAATGAGCAGTTCTTC.

The chain employs TRBV7-6 and TRBJ2-5, with 10 bases lining up with TRBD1. V lost 1 base and J lost 2; bases outside the gene matches: 4. The CDR3 consists of 16 residues. Germline-derived CDR1 and CDR2 are SGHVS and FNYEAQ. CDR3 protein: CASSLGRTGGQETQYF. The CDR3 region has the DNA TGTGCCAGCAGCTTAGGACGGACAGGGGGGCAAGAGACCCAGTACTTC.

There are a few counts of this clone. The chain is built from TRBV18 and TRBJ1-1, with 7 positions matching TRBD1. CDR1 KGHSH and CDR2 LQKENI come from the germline V gene. Germline trimming cut 5 bases from V and 2 bases from J; bases unmatched to any gene: 11. This CDR3 spans 16 amino acids. In DNA, the CDR3 is TGTGCCAGCTCAGAGGAGGGTCCAGGGGGAAACACTGAAGCTTTCTTT. Its translation is CASSEEGPGGNTEAFF.

The V call is TRBV27, the J call TRBJ1-2; TRBD1 matches at 9 bases. The CDR3 loop spans 15 amino acids. With V trimmed by 0 bases and J by 7 bases, 6 bases remained unmatched. Looked up from germline, CDR1 is MNHEY and CDR2 is SMNVEV (reference sequence). CDR3 amino acids: CASSLSSGQGAGYTF. The CDR3 region has the DNA TGTGCCAGCAGTTTATCTTCGGGACAGGGCGCTGGCTACACCTTC.

This chain joins TRBV5-1 and TRBJ1-5; D might be TRBD1 (5 bases). This CDR3 has 15 residues. V was trimmed by 0 bases and J by 5 bases, leaving 12 bases between them. Germline V gives CDR1 SGHRS, CDR2 YFSETQ. CDR3 amino acids: CASSLAGRDHQPQHF. For the CDR3, the DNA is TGCGCCAGCAGCTTGGCCGGCAGGGATCATCAGCCCCAGCATTTT.

This chain joins TRBV2 and TRBJ2-7; TRBD1 agrees at 7 bases. Trimming at V came to 9 bases and at J to 0 bases, leaving 8 bases not matched to a gene. The length of the CDR3 is 14 residues. In germline, CDR1 is SNHLY, CDR2 FYNNEI. The CDR3 DNA reads TGTGCCAGGGGAAACCGGGACAGCTCCTACGAGCAGTACTTC. This codes for CARGNRDSSYEQYF. Supplemented by reference TRBV2 and TRBJ2-7, the full variable domain reads EPEVTQTPSHQVTQMGQEVILRCVPISNHLYFYWYRQILGQKVEFLVSFYNNEISEKSEIFDDQFSVERPDGSNFTLKIRSTKLEDSAMYFCARGNRDSSYEQYFGPGTRLTVT.

The chain carries TRBV6-1 and TRBJ2-5; 7 nucleotides line up with TRBD1. Germline-derived CDR1 and CDR2 are MNHNS and SASEGT. The CDR3 is made up of 13 amino acids. J was trimmed by 5 bases and V by 6 bases; bases with no gene match: 6. Written as DNA, the CDR3 is TGTGCCAGCAGCCTAGGGGGCGTGGAGACCCAGTACTTC. Translating it yields CASSLGGVETQYF.

This chain connects TRBV5-1 to TRBJ2-3; weak D call: TRBD2 (5 bases). V was cut by 4 bases and J by 4 bases, with 13 bases left in between. CDR3 size: 14 residues. CDR1 and CDR2 from the germline V gene are SGHRS and YFSETQ. The CDR3 bases are TGCGCCAGCAGCCCCTCGGGCGGGTCAGATACGCAGTATTTT. Translated, it gives CASSPSGGSDTQYF.

V gene TRBV6-4 combines with J gene TRBJ1-2; tentatively, D is TRBD1 (5 bases). This CDR3 is 16 amino acids long. The V end was cut by 3 bases, the J end by 3 bases, with 17 bases between. Per germline, CDR1 MRHNA and CDR2 SNTAGT. For the CDR3, the DNA is TGTGCCAGCAGTGAAGGGGCCTTTCGGGGGGACTATGGCTACACCTTC. It specifies CASSEGAFRGDYGYTF.

V and J are TRBV5-1 and TRBJ1-6; D is unclear. CDR3 size: 14 residues. V lost 4 bases to trimming and J lost 15 bases, with 20 bases between them. Germline V gives CDR1 SGHRS, CDR2 YFSETQ. CDR3 amino acids: CASSPGGPAGLLHF. The CDR3 DNA is TGCGCCAGCAGCCCCGGCGGGCCGGCGGGTCTCCTCCACTTT. Full variable domain (rest looked up from reference TRBV5-1 and TRBJ1-6): KAGVTQTPRYLIKTRGQQVTLSCSPISGHRSVSWYQQTPGQGLQFLFEYFSETQRNKGNFPGRFSGRQFSNSRSEMNVSTLELGDSALYLCASSPGGPAGLLHFGNGTRLTVT.

The rearrangement links TRBV4-1 to TRBJ2-3; 8 bases align to TRBD2. Germline V gene data show CDR1 as MGHRA and CDR2 as YSYEKL. The V and J ends lost 3 bases and 2 bases, in that order; junction bases with no gene match: 7. This CDR3 is built from 16 residues. CDR3 coding DNA: TGCGCCAGCAGCCAGGGAACTAGCGGATACACAGATACGCAGTATTTT. It is translated as CASSQGTSGYTDTQYF.

The chain combines TRBV19 with TRBJ1-1; tentatively, D is TRBD1 (5 bases). This CDR3 spans 15 amino acids. V was pared by 9 bases and J by 3 bases, with 20 bases between. From germline, CDR1 is LNHDA and CDR2 SQIVND (reference sequence). CDR3 coding DNA: TGTGCCAGCACACGTAAGGGGCGAAAGGACACTGAAGCTTTCTTT. It codes for CASTRKGRKDTEAFF.

This chain connects TRBV14 to TRBJ1-2; no clear D gene. This CDR3 has 14 residues. V was shortened by 1 base and J by 7 bases, with 13 bases between the two germline ends. The germline V gene encodes CDR1 SGHDN and CDR2 FVKESK. CDR3 protein: CASSQGVDFSGYTF. CDR3 coding DNA: TGTGCCAGCAGCCAAGGGGTGGACTTCTCTGGCTACACCTTC.

The chain couples TRBV19 to TRBJ2-7; TRBD1 matches 8 bases. With V trimmed by 4 bases and J by 5 bases, 13 bases remained unmatched. CDR3 length equals 16 residues. The germline CDR1 and CDR2 sequences are LNHDA and SQIVND (reference sequence). The CDR3 loop is CASSKWVSGGIHEQYF. CDR3 in DNA: TGTGCCAGTAGTAAGTGGGTGTCAGGGGGCATCCACGAGCAGTACTTC.

This chain joins TRBV7-9 and TRBJ2-1, with 7 bases identical to TRBD1. The V gene's germline CDR1 is SEHNR and CDR2 FQNEAQ (reference sequence). Trimming cost V 0 bases and J 12 bases; bases outside gene matches: 8. CDR3 length: 14 amino acids. The CDR3 sequence is CASSLAQARQGQFF. The DNA for the CDR3 is TGTGCCAGCAGCTTAGCGCAGGCCCGACAGGGGCAGTTCTTC.

The chain carries TRBV7-8 and TRBJ2-7; 7 bases are a match to TRBD2. Trimming cost V 5 bases and J 5 bases; bases outside gene matches: 9. This CDR3 has 14 residues. Looked up from germline, CDR1 is SGHVS and CDR2 is FQNEAQ. The chain's CDR3 is CASSNGLVRHEQYF. In DNA, the CDR3 is TGTGCCAGCAGCAACGGACTAGTTCGGCACGAGCAGTACTTC.

J is TRBJ1-4 and V is TRBV2; TRBD1 aligns across 7 bases. This CDR3 is 13 amino acids long. Per the germline V gene, CDR1 is SNHLY and CDR2 is FYNNEI. After removal of 11 bases from V and 4 bases from J, the junction contained 7 bases not matched to a gene. The CDR3 sequence is CASVGTDNEKLFF. The CDR3 nucleotides read TGTGCCTCCGTGGGGACAGATAATGAAAAACTGTTTTTT.

The V and J genes are TRBV11-2 and TRBJ2-2, with 8 bases fitting TRBD1. Germline V gene data show CDR1 as SGHAT and CDR2 as FQNNGV. J gave up 5 bases and V 1 base, and 3 bases lay outside the gene matches. This CDR3 region has 15 residues. The chain's CDR3 is CASSLGTGRTGELFF. As DNA, the CDR3 is TGTGCCAGCAGCTTAGGGACAGGGAGGACCGGGGAGCTGTTTTTT.

This chain links TRBV13 with TRBJ2-3, with 11 positions matching TRBD2. This CDR3 spans 16 amino acids. V lost 4 bases to trimming and J lost 4 bases; unmatched junction nucleotides: 7. The V gene's germline CDR1 is PRHDT and CDR2 FYEKMQ (reference sequence). The DNA of the CDR3 is TGTGCCAGCAGCTCTGTCTTAGCGGGAGGGCCAGATACGCAGTATTTT. Amino acid sequence: CASSSVLAGGPDTQYF.